A selection of T cell receptor beta chains follows, all from one sample in a study of T cell responses to AZD1222 COVID-19 vaccine. The repertoire was sequenced with immunoSEQ multiplex PCR; TCRdb's copy has only in-frame clones and lacks some. The sample lists roughly 79,000 clones; 70% to 85% were seen once. The specimen was peripheral blood, collected on day 0 of AZD1222 vaccination. The receptors derive from an adult in good health. Both conserved end residues are part of each CDR3. D genes are given only for firm matches. Clone size appears in some rows only: once, few, many, or a class for an expanded clone.

D	V	J	size	CDR3	DNA
-	TRBV6-5	TRBJ1-1	few	CASSYSPPTEAFF	TGTGCCAGCAGTTACTCCCCCCCCACTGAAGCTTTCTTT
-	TRBV9	TRBJ1-5	-	CASSAGPGGQPQHF	TGTGCCAGCAGCGCAGGACCCGGAGGGCAGCCCCAGCATTTT
-	TRBV6-5	TRBJ1-2	-	CASSRTVPGEGYTF	TGTGCCAGCAGCCGTACAGTCCCAGGCGAAGGCTACACCTTC
-	TRBV19	TRBJ1-2	few	CATAQGLGYTF	TGTGCCACCGCGCAAGGCCTTGGCTACACCTTC
TRBD2	TRBV2	TRBJ2-1	-	CASSERSSGKNEQFF	TGTGCCAGCAGTGAAAGGTCTAGCGGGAAGAATGAGCAGTTCTTC
-	TRBV6-6	TRBJ2-1	-	CASSYNEQFF	TGTGCCAGCAGTTACAATGAGCAGTTCTTC
-	TRBV19	TRBJ2-2	few	CASSTISHANTGELFF	TGTGCCAGTAGTACAATCTCCCACGCGAACACCGGGGAGCTGTTTTTT
-	TRBV28	TRBJ1-4	-	CASGQSQHNEKLFF	TGTGCCAGCGGTCAGTCCCAACATAATGAAAAACTGTTTTTT
TRBD1	TRBV28	TRBJ1-1	-	CASSLSQTGAAFF	TGTGCCAGCAGTTTATCCCAGACAGGGGCAGCTTTCTTT
-	TRBV27	TRBJ1-5	-	CASSLSSPGDQPQHF	TGTGCCAGCAGTTTATCCTCACCAGGGGATCAGCCCCAGCATTTT
-	TRBV20-1	TRBJ1-1	-	CSARRDTEAFF	TGCAGTGCTAGGCGGGACACTGAAGCTTTCTTT
-	TRBV5-1	TRBJ2-5	few	CASSRQGGTQYF	TGCGCCAGCAGCCGACAAGGCGGGACCCAGTACTTC
-	TRBV7-9	TRBJ1-2	-	CASSLGTASSNYGYTF	TGTGCCAGCAGCTTAGGGACAGCATCCTCTAACTATGGCTACACCTTC
-	TRBV7-9	TRBJ1-2	-	CASSFSGGGDGYTF	TGTGCCAGCAGCTTCAGCGGGGGGGGTGATGGCTACACCTTC